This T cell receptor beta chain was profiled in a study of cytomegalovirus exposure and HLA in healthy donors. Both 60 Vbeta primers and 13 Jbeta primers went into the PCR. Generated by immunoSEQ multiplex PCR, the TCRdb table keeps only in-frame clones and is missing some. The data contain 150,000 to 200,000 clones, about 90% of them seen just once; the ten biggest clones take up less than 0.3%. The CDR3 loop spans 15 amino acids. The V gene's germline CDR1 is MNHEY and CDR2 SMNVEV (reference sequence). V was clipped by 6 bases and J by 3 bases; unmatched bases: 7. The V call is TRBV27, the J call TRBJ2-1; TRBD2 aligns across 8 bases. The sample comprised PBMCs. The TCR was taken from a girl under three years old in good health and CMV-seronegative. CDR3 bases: TGTGCCAGCAGATTTAGCGGGGCGTTCTACAATGAGCAGTTCTTC. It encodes CASRFSGAFYNEQFF.